A selection of T cell receptor beta chains follows, all from one sample in a study of vaccination and CD4 T cells after COVID-19. In TCRdb, the PCR reads were re-called with MiXCR into one record per CDR3 protein. This table has 14,000 to 15,000 distinct CDR3 sequences, about 50% appearing once. Antigens of these TCRs are unknown. Sequenced input: CD4+ T cells from blood, cultured in vitro. These receptors were collected from a human donor who had recovered from COVID-19. CDR3s include the opening cysteine and the closing phenylalanine or tryptophan. The D gene is left open where the match is weak. Some rows mark clone size as missing; the rest say once, few, many or name a class of expanded clone.

j_call	v_call	d_call	clone_size	cdr3_aa	cdr3_nt
TRBJ1-2	TRBV6-1	-	few	CATAPVANYGYTF	TGTGCCACCGCTCCGGTGGCTAACTATGGCTACACCTTC
TRBJ2-7	TRBV6-1	-	-	CASSEVWESEQYF	TGTGCCAGCAGTGAAGTTTGGGAGTCCGAGCAGTACTTC
TRBJ1-1	TRBV7-6	-	few	CASSPRWGMNTEAFF	TGTGCCAGCAGCCCTCGTTGGGGGATGAACACTGAAGCTTTCTTT
TRBJ2-2	TRBV5-4	TRBD2	few	CASSLRGGSLVAGELFF	TGTGCCAGCAGCTTGAGGGGCGGGAGTTTAGTTGCCGGGGAGCTGTTTTTT
TRBJ2-7	TRBV20-1	TRBD1	-	CSARDQRTGSYEQYF	TGCAGTGCTAGAGATCAAAGGACAGGATCCTACGAGCAGTACTTC
TRBJ2-5	TRBV7-9	-	-	CASRKGRATETQETQYF	TGTGCCAGCAGAAAGGGGCGCGCTACGGAGACCCAAGAGACCCAGTACTTC
TRBJ1-2	TRBV7-2	TRBD1	few	CASSATTGFGYGYTF	TGTGCCAGCAGCGCTACGACAGGGTTTGGATATGGCTACACCTTC
TRBJ2-3	TRBV9	TRBD1	once	CASSVALGGWTDTQYF	TGTGCCAGCAGCGTAGCTCTAGGGGGCTGGACAGATACGCAGTATTTT
TRBJ2-2	TRBV7-2	TRBD1	-	CASSFKIGGQGHTGELFF	TGTGCCAGCAGCTTTAAAATCGGTGGACAGGGGCACACCGGGGAGCTGTTTTTT
TRBJ1-1	TRBV5-5	TRBD1	-	CASSRGQGKNTEAFF	TGTGCCAGCAGCCGTGGACAGGGGAAGAACACTGAAGCTTTCTTT
TRBJ2-1	TRBV24-1	TRBD1	few	CATSDLFGQGAAGEQFF	TGTGCCACCAGTGATTTGTTCGGACAGGGGGCGGCGGGTGAGCAGTTCTTC
TRBJ1-4	TRBV27	TRBD1	-	CASSRQGGGNEKLFF	TGTGCCAGCAGTCGACAGGGGGGCGGCAATGAAAAACTGTTTTTT
TRBJ1-1	TRBV4-3	-	-	CASSQVTGGGTEAFF	TGCGCCAGCAGCCAAGTTACGGGGGGAGGCACTGAAGCTTTCTTT
TRBJ1-5	TRBV15	-	-	CATSRDPGSNQPQHF	TGTGCCACCAGCAGAGACCCGGGAAGCAATCAGCCCCAGCATTTT
TRBJ1-2	TRBV24-1	-	few	CATSDYKGSSYTF	TGTGCCACCAGTGATTACAAGGGGTCGAGTTACACCTTC
TRBJ2-5	TRBV2	-	-	CASSGFQETQYF	TGTGCCAGCAGTGGCTTCCAAGAGACCCAGTACTTC
TRBJ2-3	TRBV2	-	-	CASSESPGVSTDTQYF	TGTGCCAGCAGTGAATCTCCGGGAGTAAGCACAGATACGCAGTATTTT
TRBJ2-2	TRBV6-2/TRBV6-3	-	once	CASSPLRGFTGELFF	TGTGCCAGCAGCCCCCTCCGTGGGTTTACCGGGGAGCTGTTTTTT
TRBJ2-3	TRBV6-1	TRBD2	-	CASSEVRGDTQYF	TGTGCCAGCAGTGAAGTGCGGGGGGATACGCAGTATTTT
TRBJ2-7	TRBV24-1	TRBD2	-	CATSDSSGLGQYF	TGTGCCACCAGTGATTCTAGCGGGCTAGGGCAGTACTTC
TRBJ1-1	TRBV7-2	TRBD1	few	CASSKGTGTNTEAFF	TGTGCCAGCAGCAAAGGGACAGGGACGAACACTGAAGCTTTCTTT
TRBJ1-2	TRBV27	-	-	CASSSQGVGGYGYTF	TGTGCCAGCAGTTCACAGGGAGTGGGAGGCTATGGCTACACCTTC
TRBJ2-7	TRBV11-2	-	-	CASSLGVRSYEQYF	TGTGCCAGCAGCTTAGGAGTCCGATCCTACGAGCAGTACTTC
TRBJ1-2	TRBV6-5	-	few	CASSSPQTANYGYTF	TGTGCCAGCAGTTCCCCCCAGACAGCTAACTATGGCTACACCTTC
TRBJ1-1	TRBV12-3/TRBV12-4	TRBD1	-	CASSLTQGAWAEAFF	TGTGCCAGCAGCTTGACCCAGGGGGCTTGGGCTGAAGCTTTCTTT
TRBJ1-2	TRBV29-1	-	-	CSVAPSGILTGYTF	TGCAGCGTAGCACCCTCGGGGATACTAACTGGCTACACCTTC
TRBJ1-3	TRBV6-1	-	-	CASSENTNSGNTIYF	TGTGCCAGCAGTGAAAACACCAACTCTGGAAACACCATATATTTT
TRBJ1-3	TRBV12-3/TRBV12-4	-	few	CASTPGAITIYF	TGTGCCAGCACTCCGGGAGCTATCACCATATATTTT
TRBJ2-1	TRBV19	TRBD2	-	CASSTTSGRADEQFF	TGTGCCAGTAGTACTACTAGCGGGAGGGCCGATGAGCAGTTCTTC
TRBJ2-2	TRBV6-5	TRBD1	-	CASSYERGRENTGELFF	TGTGCCAGCAGTTACGAGAGGGGGCGAGAGAACACCGGGGAGCTGTTTTTT
TRBJ2-3	TRBV7-3	-	-	CASSLGRADTQYF	TGTGCCAGCAGCTTAGGACGTGCGGATACGCAGTATTTT
TRBJ2-3	TRBV6-2/TRBV6-3	TRBD2	-	CASSSGLAGEDTQYF	TGTGCCAGCAGCTCCGGACTAGCGGGAGAAGATACGCAGTATTTT
TRBJ1-5	TRBV19	-	-	CATRATSGPGNQPQHF	TGTGCCACCCGAGCGACTTCAGGGCCAGGTAATCAGCCCCAGCATTTT
TRBJ2-7	TRBV4-1	-	-	CASSQEGTGDSGTYEQYF	TGCGCCAGCAGCCAAGAGGGTACAGGTGATAGCGGAACCTACGAGCAGTACTTC
TRBJ1-3	TRBV2	-	-	CASSEQGRGNTIYF	TGTGCCAGCAGTGAACAGGGCAGGGGAAACACCATATATTTT
TRBJ1-2	TRBV15	-	-	CATSRDQGTDYGHTF	TGTGCCACCAGCAGAGATCAGGGGACTGACTATGGCCACACCTTC
TRBJ2-2	TRBV27	TRBD1	few	CASNTLLGQGAGGELFF	TGTGCCAGCAACACCCTGCTGGGACAGGGGGCGGGCGGGGAGCTGTTTTTT
TRBJ1-2	TRBV19	TRBD1	-	CASSSEGQGLSLGYTF	TGTGCCAGTAGTTCAGAGGGACAGGGATTAAGTCTTGGCTACACCTTC
TRBJ1-2	TRBV19	TRBD1	few	CASSPTGQGRLNYGYTF	TGTGCCAGTAGCCCTACGGGACAGGGCCGCCTCAACTATGGCTACACCTTC
TRBJ2-5	TRBV3-1	TRBD2	-	CASSQSGRETQYF	TGTGCCAGCAGCCAGAGCGGGAGAGAGACCCAGTACTTC
TRBJ1-1	TRBV7-3	-	-	CASSQMGVGTEAFF	TGTGCCAGCAGCCAGATGGGGGTCGGAACTGAAGCTTTCTTT
TRBJ2-1	TRBV7-8	-	-	CASSRGTGGSLAGGGGQFF	TGTGCCAGCAGCCGGGGGACAGGGGGCAGTCTAGCGGGAGGTGGAGGGCAGTTCTTC
TRBJ2-2	TRBV12-3/TRBV12-4	-	-	CASSYEGLGELFF	TGTGCCAGCAGTTATGAGGGGCTCGGGGAGCTGTTTTTT
TRBJ2-6	TRBV12-3/TRBV12-4	TRBD1	-	CASSYTQGPSVLTF	TGTGCCAGCAGTTATACACAGGGGCCCAGCGTCCTGACTTTC
TRBJ1-1	TRBV11-2	-	-	CASSFGGAVMNTEAFF	TGTGCCAGCAGCTTCGGAGGGGCGGTAATGAACACTGAAGCTTTCTTT
TRBJ1-6	TRBV7-9	-	few	CASSRGSDNSPLHF	TGTGCCAGCAGCCGGGGTTCCGATAATTCACCCCTCCACTTT
TRBJ1-1	TRBV12-5	-	-	CASGSHPNTEAFF	TGTGCTAGTGGTTCGCATCCGAACACTGAAGCTTTCTTT